This T cell receptor beta chain comes out of a study of shared T cell receptors in the human thymus. V dropped 4 bases and J dropped 2; count of bases not matched to a gene: 5. This CDR3 contains 15 residues. Germline CDR1 SGHDT, CDR2 YYEEEE. Some clones are missing from TCRdb's copy, which holds only in-frame ones; the method was immunoSEQ multiplex PCR. The data contain some 760,000 clones, 80% to 90% of them singletons. The same data also went into a second study, on human thymus T cells. That investigation notes: Thymic tissue was derived from resections collected during corrective heart surgery. Related work showed strongly overlapping thymic repertoires across unrelated individuals.

V gene TRBV5-6 combines with J gene TRBJ2-3, with 9 bases matching TRBD1. This receptor was obtained from a girl younger than two with a congenital heart defect. Material: thymocytes. The CDR3 loop reads CASSPGQGNTDTQYF. CDR3 DNA: TGTGCCAGCAGCCCGGGACAGGGAAACACAGATACGCAGTATTTT. Using reference TRBV5-6 and TRBJ2-3 for the parts outside the CDR3, the full variable domain is DAGVTQSPTHLIKTRGQQVTLRCSPKSGHDTVSWYQQALGQGPQFIFQYYEEEERQRGNFPDRFSGHQFPNYSSELNVNALLLGDSALYLCASSPGQGNTDTQYFGPGTRLTVL.